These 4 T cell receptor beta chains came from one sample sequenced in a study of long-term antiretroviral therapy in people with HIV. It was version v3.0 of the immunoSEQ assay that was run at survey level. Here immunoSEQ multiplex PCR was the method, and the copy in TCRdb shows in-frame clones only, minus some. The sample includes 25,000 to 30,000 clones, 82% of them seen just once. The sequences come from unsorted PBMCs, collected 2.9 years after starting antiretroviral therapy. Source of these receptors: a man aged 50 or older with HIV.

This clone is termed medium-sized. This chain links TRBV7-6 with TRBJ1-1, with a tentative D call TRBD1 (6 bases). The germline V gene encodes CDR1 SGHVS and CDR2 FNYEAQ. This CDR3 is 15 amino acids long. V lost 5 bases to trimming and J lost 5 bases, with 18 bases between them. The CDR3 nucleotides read TGTGCCAGCAGCCCGCAACTAACAGGGAAGACTGAAGCTTTCTTT. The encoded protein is CASSPQLTGKTEAFF.

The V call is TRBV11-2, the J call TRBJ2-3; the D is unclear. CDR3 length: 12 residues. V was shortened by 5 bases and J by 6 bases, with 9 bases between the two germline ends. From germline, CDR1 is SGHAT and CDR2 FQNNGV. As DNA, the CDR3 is TGTGCCAGCAGCCCGACCCTGGATACGCAGTATTTT. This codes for CASSPTLDTQYF.

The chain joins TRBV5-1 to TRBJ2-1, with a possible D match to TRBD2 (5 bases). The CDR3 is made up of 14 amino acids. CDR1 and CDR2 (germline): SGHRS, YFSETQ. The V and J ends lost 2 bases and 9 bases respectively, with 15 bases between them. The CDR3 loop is CASSLSGDPFEQFF. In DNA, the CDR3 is TGCGCCAGCAGCTTAAGCGGAGACCCCTTTGAGCAGTTCTTC.

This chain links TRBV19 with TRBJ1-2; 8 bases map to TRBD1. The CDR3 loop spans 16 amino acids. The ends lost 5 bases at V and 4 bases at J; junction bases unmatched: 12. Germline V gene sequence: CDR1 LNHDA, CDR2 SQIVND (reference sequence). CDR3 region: CASSRGVQGAPYGYTF. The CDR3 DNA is TGTGCCAGTAGTCGGGGGGTCCAGGGGGCCCCCTATGGCTACACCTTC. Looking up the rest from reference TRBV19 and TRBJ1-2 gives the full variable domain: DGGITQSPKYLFRKEGQNVTLSCEQNLNHDAMYWYRQDPGQGLRLIYYSQIVNDFQKGDIAEGYSVSREKKESFPLTVTSAQKNPTAFYLCASSRGVQGAPYGYTFGSGTRLTVV.